One and the same sample provided the 3 T cell receptor beta chains below, sequenced in a study of shared clonotypes between healthy human individuals. TCRdb's copy holds only in-frame clones and misses some; the assay was immunoSEQ multiplex PCR. Among about 110,000 clones listed, about 70% were seen once. Sequencing was carried out using memory CD8+ T cells sorted from blood. Subset here: CD45RO+ cells pooled with CCR7-negative TemRA cells. The receptor source for this set is a woman in her 30s in good health.

This clone was counted many times. This chain joins TRBV29-1 and TRBJ1-1; D unclear. Trimming took 6 bases from V and 3 from J, leaving 11 bases between them. The germline gives CDR1 SQVTM, CDR2 ANQGSEA. The CDR3 has 12 residues. CDR3 residues: CSVSVSDTEAFF. CDR3 bases: TGCAGCGTATCGGTATCGGACACTGAAGCTTTCTTT.

The gene calls are TRBV27 and TRBJ2-5; D not certain. The germline gives CDR1 MNHEY, CDR2 SMNVEV (reference sequence). This CDR3 is 15 amino acids long. V lost 2 bases and J lost 5, with 15 bases in between. The CDR3 DNA sequence: TGTGCCAGCAGTTTAGATTCCGAGCGACGGGAGACCCAGTACTTC. Its protein is CASSLDSERRETQYF.

V usage is TRBV15 and J usage is TRBJ1-1; D might be TRBD1 (5 bases). Trimming removed 0 bases from V and 6 bases from J, with 8 bases in between. The CDR3 has 13 residues. Germline CDR1 reads LNHNV; CDR2 reads YYDKDF (reference sequence). DNA for the CDR3: TGTGCCACCAGCAGAGATCGGGGGGCTGAAGCTTTCTTT. Protein sequence: CATSRDRGAEAFF.